Listed below are T cell receptor beta chains from one sample, sequenced in a study of blood T cell repertoires in COVID-19. Method: immunoSEQ multiplex PCR; TCRdb's copy keeps in-frame clones and lacks some. Here the sample spans about 400,000 clones, roughly 90% being singletons. The specimen was peripheral blood. These receptors were obtained from a man aged 35 to 55 with acute or convalescent COVID-19. CDR3s include the opening cysteine and the closing phenylalanine or tryptophan. A D gene is named only where the DNA matches it firmly. Size is omitted from some rows. Given values are once, few, many or a class for expanded clones.

J	V	D	size	DNA	CDR3
TRBJ2-1	TRBV9	.	.	TGTGCCAGCGCGGGTAGCGGTAGAGGGGCTTACAATGAGCAGTTCTTC	CASAGSGRGAYNEQFF
TRBJ1-1	TRBV4-2	.	.	TGTGCCAGCAGCCAAGATCGTGGACAAACTGAAGCTTTCTTT	CASSQDRGQTEAFF
TRBJ1-4	TRBV6-1	TRBD1	.	TGTGCCAGCAGTGACCCCTATCCGGGACAGGGGGGTGAAAAACTGTTTTTT	CASSDPYPGQGGEKLFF
TRBJ2-4	TRBV5-1	.	.	TGCGCCAGCAGCTTGTCCCTAGCCAAAAACATTCAGTACTTC	CASSLSLAKNIQYF
TRBJ1-6	TRBV19	TRBD1	once	TGTGCCAGTAGTCCCCAACAGGGGGCAAGGAATTCACCCCTCCACTTT	CASSPQQGARNSPLHF
TRBJ2-7	TRBV6-1	TRBD2	.	TGTGCCAGCAGTGAGACTAGCGCCTACGAGCAGTACTTC	CASSETSAYEQYF
TRBJ1-1	TRBV2	.	.	TGTGCCAGCAGTGTTAGTACTGAAGCTTTCTTT	CASSVSTEAFF
TRBJ1-2	TRBV6-6	.	.	TGTGCCAGCAGTTACCGGGGGGGTGGCTACACCTTC	CASSYRGGGYTF
TRBJ2-7	TRBV27	.	few	TGTGCCAGCAGTTTCTCGAACGGGGAGCAGTACTTC	CASSFSNGEQYF
TRBJ2-5	TRBV11-2	TRBD2	.	TGTGCCAGCAGACCCGGGACTAGCGGATCGAGGACCCAGTACTTC	CASRPGTSGSRTQYF
TRBJ2-5	TRBV7-9	.	.	TGTGCCAGCAGCTTATCATCGGGGTTGGAGACCCAGTACTTC	CASSLSSGLETQYF
TRBJ2-1	TRBV11-3	TRBD2	.	TGTGCCAGCAGCTGGGGACTAGCGGGGGACAATGAGCAGTTCTTC	CASSWGLAGDNEQFF
TRBJ2-5	TRBV9	TRBD2	.	TGTGCCAGCAGCGTAGGGCTAGCGGGGGGCCAAGAGACCCAGTACTTC	CASSVGLAGGQETQYF
TRBJ1-6	TRBV28	.	.	TGTGCCAGCAGTTTCAGGGTGGCCGGTTCACCCCTCCACTTT	CASSFRVAGSPLHF
TRBJ1-1	TRBV19	.	.	TGTGCTTGCACTCGGAACACTGAAGCTTTCTTT	CACTRNTEAFF
TRBJ2-7	TRBV11-2	TRBD1	.	TGTGCCAGCAGCCCAACCTCCGGGACAGACTACGAGCAGTACTTC	CASSPTSGTDYEQYF
TRBJ1-1	TRBV5-1	.	.	TGCGCCAGCAGCTTGGCTGGCAGGGGAGCCACTGAAGCTTTCTTT	CASSLAGRGATEAFF
TRBJ2-7	TRBV24-1	.	.	TGTGCCACCAGTGATGGGGGGTTACCCGAGCAGTACTTC	CATSDGGLPEQYF
TRBJ1-2	TRBV6-5	TRBD1	.	TGTGCCAGCAGAAACAGGGGGTCCCTCTATGGCTACACCTTC	CASRNRGSLYGYTF
TRBJ2-7	TRBV10-2	TRBD2	.	TGCGCCAGCAGTACCGGCGGGAGGGGTTACGAGCAGTACTTC	CASSTGGRGYEQYF
TRBJ2-5	TRBV10-3	TRBD2	.	TGTGCCATCAAAGATAGCGGGAGCGGCCAAGAGACCCAGTACTTC	CAIKDSGSGQETQYF
TRBJ1-4	TRBV27	TRBD1	.	TGTGCCAGCAGTCCACCTGGGACAGGTGAGTCCCTAGATGAAAAACTGTTTTTT	CASSPPGTGESLDEKLFF
TRBJ1-4	TRBV6-6	.	.	TGTGCCAGCAGCGACGGGGTCTCACCGAACAATGAAAAACTGTTTTTT	CASSDGVSPNNEKLFF
TRBJ1-2	TRBV5-4	TRBD1	few	TGTGCCAGCAGCTTGTCAGGGGGTCGTAATGGCTACACCTTC	CASSLSGGRNGYTF
TRBJ1-1	TRBV28	TRBD1	.	TGTGCCAGCAGTTTTAAGGGGTACAGGGGACGGGGTGAAGCTTTCTTT	CASSFKGYRGRGEAFF
TRBJ2-7	TRBV11-2	TRBD1	.	TGTGCCAGCAGCCTACCCGCGGGGACAGGGGTATCCGAGCAGTACTTC	CASSLPAGTGVSEQYF
TRBJ2-7	TRBV4-1	.	.	TGCGCCAGCAGCCAAGACTTGATCGGTAGCTCCTACGAGCAGTACTTC	CASSQDLIGSSYEQYF
TRBJ2-7	TRBV19	TRBD1	.	TGTGCCAGTAGTACCGGACAGGGCCCCTACGAGCAGTACTTC	CASSTGQGPYEQYF
TRBJ2-5	TRBV6-5	TRBD1	.	TGTGCCAGCAGTATAGGACAGGTACAAGAGACCCAGTACTTC	CASSIGQVQETQYF
TRBJ2-3	TRBV5-4	.	.	TGTGCCAGCAGTCATTTAGGGGCCCAAAGGACAGATACGCAGTATTTT	CASSHLGAQRTDTQYF
TRBJ2-7	TRBV5-4	.	.	TGTCCACTTAGCTGGGGTACAGGCCGTTACCCCTACGAGCAGTACTTC	CPLSWGTGRYPYEQYF
TRBJ1-5	TRBV3-1/TRBV3-2	TRBD1	.	TGTGCCAGCAGCCAACAATCCGGGACAGGGGGGTATCGGAGCAATCAGCCCCAGCATTTT	CASSQQSGTGGYRSNQPQHF
TRBJ1-2	TRBV19	TRBD1	.	TGTGCCAGTAGCTACCGACCCGACAGGGCCTTCTATGGCTACACCTTC	CASSYRPDRAFYGYTF
TRBJ1-1	TRBV7-9	TRBD1	.	TGTGCCAGCAGCTCCTACAGGGGGTGGGAAAGCCCTGAAGCTTTCTTT	CASSSYRGWESPEAFF
TRBJ2-3	TRBV30	TRBD1	.	TGTGCCTGGAGTGGGAGACAGGGAAACACAGATACGCAGTATTTT	CAWSGRQGNTDTQYF
TRBJ2-5	TRBV27	.	.	TGTGCCAGCAGTTTCTCCCCCCGTGAGACCCAGTACTTC	CASSFSPRETQYF
TRBJ1-5	TRBV30	.	.	TGTGCCTGGAGCGGCGGGGGGTATCAGCCCCAGCATTTT	CAWSGGGYQPQHF
TRBJ1-3	TRBV7-8	TRBD1	many	TGTGCCAGCAGCTCGACAGGGGCTGGAAACACCATATATTTT	CASSSTGAGNTIYF
TRBJ1-1	TRBV18	TRBD1	once	TGTGCCAGCTCACCCGGGACAGGGGGCACTGAAGCTTTCTTT	CASSPGTGGTEAFF
TRBJ1-1	TRBV5-5	.	.	TGTGCCAGCAGCCTTACAGGGCTGGCTGAAGCTTTCTTT	CASSLTGLAEAFF
TRBJ2-1	TRBV4-3	.	few	TGCGCCAGCAGCCAAGACAGGCCCAGGAATGAGCAGTTCTTC	CASSQDRPRNEQFF
TRBJ1-1	TRBV19	.	.	TGTGCCAGTAGTCCCCAGAAGAACACTGAAGCTTTCTTT	CASSPQKNTEAFF
TRBJ1-1	TRBV6-5	.	.	TGTGCCAGCAGTCGGGGGGGGGCCGCTGAAGCTTTCTTT	CASSRGGAAEAFF
TRBJ1-1	TRBV9	.	.	TGTGCCAGCAGCGTAGACAGAAACACTGAAGCTTTCTTT	CASSVDRNTEAFF
TRBJ1-4	TRBV7-6	.	.	TGTGCCAGCAGCTTAGGTGGTGGAGATGAAAAACTGTTTTTT	CASSLGGGDEKLFF
TRBJ1-4	TRBV29-1	.	.	TGCAGCGTTGAGCTCGGGGAAGGTTTTGAAAAACTGTTTTTT	CSVELGEGFEKLFF
TRBJ1-6	TRBV7-5	.	.	TGTGCCAGAAGCCTTAGGAGGGTTGATTCACCCCTCCACTTT	CARSLRRVDSPLHF
TRBJ1-5	TRBV11-3	.	.	TGTGCCAGCAGCTTACCAACGAAGGGGGTTCCGAAGCCCCAGCATTTT	CASSLPTKGVPKPQHF
TRBJ2-2	TRBV2	.	.	TGTGCCAGTCGGAGGGAAACGAACACCGGGGAGCTGTTTTTT	CASRRETNTGELFF
TRBJ1-1	TRBV19	.	.	TGTGCCAGTACCCGGTTCTTTGAGGGAACTGAAGCTTTCTTT	CASTRFFEGTEAFF
TRBJ2-1	TRBV5-1	TRBD2	.	TGCGCCAGCAGCAGAACTAGCGGGGGGGCGTATGAGCAGTTCTTC	CASSRTSGGAYEQFF
TRBJ2-3	TRBV5-3	TRBD2	.	TGTGCCAGAAGTTCACTAGCGGACAGCACAGATACGCAGTATTTT	CARSSLADSTDTQYF
TRBJ1-3	TRBV19	.	.	TGTGCCAGTAGAAACAGGGAAGGAGTCTCTGGAAACACCATATATTTT	CASRNREGVSGNTIYF
TRBJ2-2	TRBV4-2	TRBD2	.	TGTGCCAGCAGCCAAGATCTCGCTAGCGGGGCGAACACCGGGGAGCTGTTTTTT	CASSQDLASGANTGELFF
TRBJ2-7	TRBV24-1	TRBD1	few	TGTGCCACCAGTCCCGGGACAGGGAACGACGAGCAGTACTTC	CATSPGTGNDEQYF
TRBJ1-5	TRBV6-6	.	.	TGTGCCAGCAGTTCGGCGGGGACCAATCAGCCCCAGCATTTT	CASSSAGTNQPQHF
TRBJ1-2	TRBV5-4	TRBD1	many	TGTGCCAGCAGCCAGGGACAGAACTATGGCTACACCTTC	CASSQGQNYGYTF